Shown below are 13 T cell receptor beta chains from a single sample sequenced in a study of blood T cell repertoires in COVID-19. Using immunoSEQ multiplex PCR, the repertoire was profiled, and TCRdb retains in-frame clones only, with some absent. The sample lists some 130,000 clones, around 80% seen once, with about a tenth in the top ten. The sample consisted of peripheral blood. All receptors derive from a man aged 55 to 70 who had recovered from COVID-19.

The chain carries TRBV7-2 and TRBJ1-2; no definite D call. Looked up from germline, CDR1 is SGHTA and CDR2 is FQGNSA. The CDR3 runs 14 residues. Trimming removed 5 bases at V and 4 bases at J, with 14 bases between. CDR3 nucleotide sequence: TGTGCCAGCAGCCCTGCCCCTAATAGCTATGGCTACACCTTC. Its translation is CASSPAPNSYGYTF.

The chain combines TRBV27 with TRBJ1-1; the D gene is possibly TRBD1 (5 bases). There are 18 residues in the CDR3. Trimming cost V 0 bases and J 2 bases, with 19 bases left between them. CDR1 and CDR2 (germline): MNHEY, SMNVEV (reference sequence). The CDR3 protein is CASSLSEWGRDPNTEAFF. In nucleotides, the CDR3 is TGTGCCAGCAGTTTATCGGAGTGGGGCAGGGATCCAAACACTGAAGCTTTCTTT.

DNA for the CDR3: TGTGCCAGCAGCCAAGAAACCCTCCGCAGGTGGCCCACCACAGATACGCAGTATTTT. Amino acid sequence: CASSQETLRRWPTTDTQYF. This chain connects TRBV3-1 (or the pseudogene TRBV3-2) to TRBJ2-3; D is unresolved. The V gene's germline CDR1 is LGHDT and CDR2 YNNKEL (reference sequence). Trimming removed 0 bases from V and 2 bases from J, with 21 bases in between. This CDR3 is built from 19 residues.

This clone was observed a handful of times. This chain connects TRBV5-5 to TRBJ2-7; D is uncertain. With 3 bases removed from V and 7 bases from J, the gap between germline ends came to 8 bases. The CDR3 runs to 11 residues. Germline assignment: CDR1 SGHKS and CDR2 YYEKEE (reference sequence). The CDR3 DNA is TGTGCCAGCAGCTCAGATTTAGAGCAGTACTTC. Encoded protein: CASSSDLEQYF.

The chain combines TRBV30 with TRBJ1-6; D is unresolved. CDR1 is GTSNPN and CDR2 is SVGIG in the germline V gene (reference sequence). This CDR3 has 13 amino acids. V was pared by 0 bases and J by 4 bases, with 4 bases between. This chain's CDR3 is CAWSVSYNSPLHF. The CDR3 region has the DNA TGTGCCTGGAGTGTATCGTATAATTCACCCCTCCACTTT.

The rearrangement uses TRBV19 and TRBJ1-4; unclear D gene. Germline CDR1 is LNHDA and CDR2 is SQIVND (reference sequence). Trimming pared 5 bases from V and 3 bases from J, leaving 13 bases between. This CDR3 spans 15 amino acids. Here the CDR3 DNA reads TGTGCCAGTAGTGCCTCGGGTTCCTCTAATGAAAAACTGTTTTTT. The encoded protein is CASSASGSSNEKLFF. Full variable domain (rest looked up from reference TRBV19 and TRBJ1-4): DGGITQSPKYLFRKEGQNVTLSCEQNLNHDAMYWYRQDPGQGLRLIYYSQIVNDFQKGDIAEGYSVSREKKESFPLTVTSAQKNPTAFYLCASSASGSSNEKLFFGSGTQLSVL.

The chain is built from TRBV6-4 and TRBJ2-1, with 7 bases that match TRBD2. V was clipped by 2 bases and J by 8 bases; unmatched bases: 12. In germline, CDR1 is MRHNA, CDR2 SNTAGT. This CDR3 has 16 residues. CDR3 sequence (DNA): TGTGCCAGCAGTGACGGTTGCGAGCGGGACTCTTATGAGCAGTTCTTC. This translates into CASSDGCERDSYEQFF.

The V gene is TRBV5-1, the J gene TRBJ1-4; D not certain. V was pared by 4 bases and J by 0 bases, with 13 bases between. The CDR3 is made up of 16 amino acids. CDR1 is SGHRS, CDR2 YFSETQ, per germline. CDR3 DNA: TGCGCCAGCAGCCCCACGCTACTGGCAACTAATGAAAAACTGTTTTTT. Amino acids: CASSPTLLATNEKLFF.

This chain links TRBV7-2 with TRBJ1-6; TRBD1 is a possible D gene (6 bases). Between the trimmed V and J ends, which lost 6 bases and 6 bases, there was a span of 18 bases. Germline-derived CDR1 and CDR2 are SGHTA and FQGNSA. The CDR3 contains 16 residues. The CDR3 loop reads CASSRIGGASNSPLHF. The CDR3 DNA sequence: TGTGCCAGCAGTCGTATCGGGGGGGCAAGTAATTCACCCCTCCACTTT.

V gene TRBV5-1 combines with J gene TRBJ2-4; 9 bases agree with TRBD1. CDR3 length: 18 amino acids. CDR1 SGHRS and CDR2 YFSETQ come from the germline V gene. Trimming removed 3 bases from V and 2 bases from J; junction bases left unmatched: 12. CDR3 DNA sequence: TGCGCCAGCAGCTGGGGACAGGGCGGGACCCTAACCAAAAACATTCAGTACTTC. It translates to CASSWGQGGTLTKNIQYF. Drawing the rest from reference TRBV5-1 and TRBJ2-4, the complete variable domain is KAGVTQTPRYLIKTRGQQVTLSCSPISGHRSVSWYQQTPGQGLQFLFEYFSETQRNKGNFPGRFSGRQFSNSRSEMNVSTLELGDSALYLCASSWGQGGTLTKNIQYFGAGTRLSVL.

The rearrangement joins TRBV4-3 to TRBJ1-6; 7 bases agree with TRBD1. V trimming: 7 bases; J trimming: 7 bases; junction bases outside the gene matches: 4. The CDR3 runs to 13 residues. The germline gives CDR1 LGHNA, CDR2 YSLEER. This chain's CDR3 is CASTGTVNSPLHF. DNA of the CDR3: TGCGCCAGCACCGGGACAGTAAATTCACCCCTCCACTTT.

This clone was picked up a small number of times. Here the CDR3 DNA reads TGTGCCAGCAGCCCCAGTAGGGGCAGGGGCTTAGCAGATACGCAGTATTTT. Amino acids: CASSPSRGRGLADTQYF. The chain couples TRBV9 to TRBJ2-3, with D maybe TRBD1 (6 bases). This CDR3 spans 17 amino acids. Germline V lookup: CDR1 SGDLS, CDR2 YYNGEE. V was trimmed by 4 bases and J by 4 bases, leaving 22 bases between them.

This clone appeared a few times. The chain couples TRBV30 to TRBJ1-5; D perhaps matches TRBD1 (6 bases). V shed 3 bases and J shed 3 bases, with 12 bases lying between them. CDR3 length: 14 residues. Germline-derived CDR1 and CDR2 are GTSNPN and SVGIG (reference sequence). CDR3 DNA: TGTGCCTGGAGCCGAGGACAGAACAATCAGCCCCAGCATTTT. This gives the protein CAWSRGQNNQPQHF.